This TCR beta chain comes out of a study of T cells after yellow fever vaccination. Study results and limitations: Booster samples showed a return of most primary-vaccination clones (around 96% CD4, 88% CD8).

About this clonotype: The antigen is not known.

The V end was cut by 5 bases, the J end by 5 bases, with 13 bases between. Germline V gene data show CDR1 as ENHRY and CDR2 as SYGVKD. The CDR3 has 13 amino acids. TCRdb called the 5' RACE reads again in MiXCR, with one record for every CDR3 protein. The repertoire includes under 550,000 distinct CDR3 sequences, around a fifth of them detected once, and less than 20% sits in the top ten. The receptor was derived from a man aged 18 to 35 who received the YFV17D yellow fever vaccine. The sample was PBMCs, taken approximately 22 days after the first yellow fever vaccination. The genes are TRBV10-3 and TRBJ2-7, with D perhaps being TRBD1 or TRBD2 (5 bases each). CDR3: CAISSGPKDEQYF. In nucleotides, the CDR3 is TGTGCCATCAGTTCGGGGCCAAAGGACGAGCAGTACTTC.